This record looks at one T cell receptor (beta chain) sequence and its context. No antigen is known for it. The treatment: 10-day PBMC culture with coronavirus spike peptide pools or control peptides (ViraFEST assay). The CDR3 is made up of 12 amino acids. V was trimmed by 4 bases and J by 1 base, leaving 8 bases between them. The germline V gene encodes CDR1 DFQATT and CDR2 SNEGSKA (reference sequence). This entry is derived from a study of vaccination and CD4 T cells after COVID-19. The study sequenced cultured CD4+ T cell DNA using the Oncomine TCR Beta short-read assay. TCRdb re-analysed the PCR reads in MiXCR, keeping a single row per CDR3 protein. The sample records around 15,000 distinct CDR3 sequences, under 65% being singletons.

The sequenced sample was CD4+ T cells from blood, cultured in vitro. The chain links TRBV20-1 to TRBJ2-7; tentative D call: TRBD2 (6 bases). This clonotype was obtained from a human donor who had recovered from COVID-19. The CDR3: CSATSGSYEQYF. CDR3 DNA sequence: TGCAGTGCTACCAGCGGGTCCTACGAGCAGTACTTC.